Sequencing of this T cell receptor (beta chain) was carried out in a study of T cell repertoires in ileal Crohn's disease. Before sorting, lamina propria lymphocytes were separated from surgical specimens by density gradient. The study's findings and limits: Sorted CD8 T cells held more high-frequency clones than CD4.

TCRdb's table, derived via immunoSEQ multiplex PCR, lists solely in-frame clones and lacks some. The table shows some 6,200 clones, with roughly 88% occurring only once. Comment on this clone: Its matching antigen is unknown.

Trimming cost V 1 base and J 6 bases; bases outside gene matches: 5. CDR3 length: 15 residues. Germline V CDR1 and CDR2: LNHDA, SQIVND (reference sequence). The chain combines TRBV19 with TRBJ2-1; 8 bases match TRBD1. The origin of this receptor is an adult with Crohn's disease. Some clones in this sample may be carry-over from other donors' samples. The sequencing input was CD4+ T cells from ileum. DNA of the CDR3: TGTGCCAGTAGTATAGCGGCGACAGGGGCCAATGAGCAGTTCTTC. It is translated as CASSIAATGANEQFF. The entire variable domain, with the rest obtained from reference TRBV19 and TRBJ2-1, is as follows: DGGITQSPKYLFRKEGQNVTLSCEQNLNHDAMYWYRQDPGQGLRLIYYSQIVNDFQKGDIAEGYSVSREKKESFPLTVTSAQKNPTAFYLCASSIAATGANEQFFGPGTRLTVL.